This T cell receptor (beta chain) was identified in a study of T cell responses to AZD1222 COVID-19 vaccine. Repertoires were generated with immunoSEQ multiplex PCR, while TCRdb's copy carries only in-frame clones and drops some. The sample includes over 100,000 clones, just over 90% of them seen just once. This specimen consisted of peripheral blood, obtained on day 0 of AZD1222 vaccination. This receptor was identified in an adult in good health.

The CDR3 loop is CASSPPGRANTEAFF. CDR3 bases: TGTGCCAGCTCACCCCCGGGTAGGGCGAACACTGAAGCTTTCTTT. The chain employs TRBV18 and TRBJ1-1, with D uncertain. Germline lookup yields CDR1 KGHSH and CDR2 LQKENI. The V end was cut by 3 bases, the J end by 1 base, with 12 bases between. This CDR3 has 15 amino acids.